This T cell receptor beta chain comes out of a study of T cell changes during pregnancy in multiple sclerosis. Libraries were prepared by immunoSEQ multiplex PCR; TCRdb keeps only in-frame clonotypes and omits some of them. The table has some 60,000 clones, approximately 91% seen once. This CDR3 has 15 residues. Germline CDR1 is LGHNA and CDR2 is YSLEER. V was shortened by 4 bases and J by 3 bases, with 12 bases between the two germline ends. This clone was seen a few times. This TCR derives from a female donor with multiple sclerosis, enrolled in a pregnancy study. The chain uses TRBV4-3 and TRBJ2-2, with D tentatively TRBD1 (6 bases). The sample in question was peripheral blood, obtained in the second trimester of pregnancy. This CDR3 reads CASSRQPGDTGELFF. The CDR3 DNA sequence: TGCGCCAGCAGCCGACAGCCAGGGGACACCGGGGAGCTGTTTTTT.